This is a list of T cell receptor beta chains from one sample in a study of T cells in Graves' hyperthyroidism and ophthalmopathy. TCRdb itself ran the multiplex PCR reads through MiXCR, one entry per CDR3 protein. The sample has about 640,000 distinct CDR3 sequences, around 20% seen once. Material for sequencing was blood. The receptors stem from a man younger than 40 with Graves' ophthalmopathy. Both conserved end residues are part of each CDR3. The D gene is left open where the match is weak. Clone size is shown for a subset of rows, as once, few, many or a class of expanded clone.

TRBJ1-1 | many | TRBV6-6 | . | TGTGCCAGCAGTTACTTCCGACGGCGGGACACTGAAGCTTTCTTT | CASSYFRRRDTEAFF
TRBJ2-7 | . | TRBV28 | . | TGTGCCAGCACTAAACCCCCGGGTATACACGAGCAGTACTTC | CASTKPPGIHEQYF
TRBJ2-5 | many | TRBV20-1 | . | TGCAGTGCTAGAGATGGGGCGGGTCGCCAAGAGACCCAGTACTTC | CSARDGAGRQETQYF
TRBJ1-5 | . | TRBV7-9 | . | TGTGCCAGCAGCTTAGACGTAACGGCAGCCTACAATCAGCCCCAGCATTTT | CASSLDVTAAYNQPQHF
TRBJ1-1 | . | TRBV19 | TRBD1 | TGTGCCAGTAGTATGGAGGGGGCCAGGATGAACACTGAAGCTTTCTTT | CASSMEGARMNTEAFF
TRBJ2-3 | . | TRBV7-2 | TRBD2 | TGTGCCAGCAGCTTGAGAGTAGCGGGAGGCCCCACAGATACGCAGTATTTT | CASSLRVAGGPTDTQYF
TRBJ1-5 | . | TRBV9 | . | TGTGCCAGCAGCGTAGGTCCGAGGGTAGGGCAGCCCCAGCATTTT | CASSVGPRVGQPQHF
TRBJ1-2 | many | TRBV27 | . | TGTGCCAGCAGCAACTCCCCGATCAGCAACTATGGCTACACCTTC | CASSNSPISNYGYTF
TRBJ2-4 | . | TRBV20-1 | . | TGCAGTGCTAGTCCCTTTGGGACCCGTGGAAACATTCAGTACTTC | CSASPFGTRGNIQYF
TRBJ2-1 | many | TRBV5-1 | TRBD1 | TGCGCCAGCAGCAAGGGGGACAGGGGGGTATATAAGCAGTTCTTC | CASSKGDRGVYKQFF
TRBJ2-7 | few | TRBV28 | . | TGTGCCAGCAGTTTATTACTCGAGCAGTACTTC | CASSLLLEQYF
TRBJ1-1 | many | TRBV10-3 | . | TGTGCCATCAGCCAGAAGAGAAACACTGAAGCTTTCTTT | CAISQKRNTEAFF
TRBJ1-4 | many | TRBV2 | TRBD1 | TGTGCCAGCAGTACAACCCAGGGGGCGCAGGGGAATGAAAAACTGTTTTTT | CASSTTQGAQGNEKLFF
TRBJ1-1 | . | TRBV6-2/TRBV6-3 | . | TGTGCCGGCAGCGATAGGTGGGGAACTGAAGCTTTCTTT | CAGSDRWGTEAFF
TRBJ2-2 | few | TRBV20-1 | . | TGCAGCGCAAATTTACTAGCTTCGGCCGGGGAGCTGTTTTTT | CSANLLASAGELFF
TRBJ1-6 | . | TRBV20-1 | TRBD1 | TGCAGTGCTAGGAAGGACAGGAATAATTCACCCCTCCACTTT | CSARKDRNNSPLHF
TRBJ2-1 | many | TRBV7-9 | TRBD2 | TGTGCCAGCAGCTCCACCGGGACTATTAACAATGAGCAGTTCTTC | CASSSTGTINNEQFF
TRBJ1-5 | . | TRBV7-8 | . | TGTGCCAGCAGCTTAGGGGGGGGTGGGCCCCAGCATTTT | CASSLGGGGPQHF
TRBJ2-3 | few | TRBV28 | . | TGTGCCAGCATGACCCAGGTTCTCTCAGATACGCAGTATTTT | CASMTQVLSDTQYF
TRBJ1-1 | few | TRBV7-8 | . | TGTGCCAGCAGCTTAAGCATCCAAGTCTCTGAAGCTTTCTTT | CASSLSIQVSEAFF
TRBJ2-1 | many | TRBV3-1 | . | TGTGCCAGCAACCAGGGGTGGGATGAGCAGTTCTTC | CASNQGWDEQFF
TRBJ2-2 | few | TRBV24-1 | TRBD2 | TGTGCCACCAGTGATTTTGGTAGCGGGAGGTCCGGGGAGCTGTTTTTT | CATSDFGSGRSGELFF
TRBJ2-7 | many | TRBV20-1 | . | TGCAGTGCTCGACCCCGGGGAGCCTACGAGCAGTACTTC | CSARPRGAYEQYF
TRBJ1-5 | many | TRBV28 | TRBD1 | TGTGCCAGCAGGGGGTACAGGGGCCGAAGCAATCAGCCCCAGCATTTT | CASRGYRGRSNQPQHF
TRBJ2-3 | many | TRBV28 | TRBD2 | TGTGCCAGCAGCCGTAGACTAGCTCGGACTGTATACCGCACAGATACGCAGTATTTT | CASSRRLARTVYRTDTQYF
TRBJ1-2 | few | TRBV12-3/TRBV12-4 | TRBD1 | TGTGCCAGCAGTCGTGACAGGGAAGTTAACTATGGCTACACCTTC | CASSRDREVNYGYTF
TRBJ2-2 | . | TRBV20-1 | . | TGCAGTGCTAGAGACTCTAGACACCACGGGGAGCTGTTTTTT | CSARDSRHHGELFF
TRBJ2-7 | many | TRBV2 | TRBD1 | TGTGCCAGCAGGGCCCGGGACAGGGCCGAGCAGTACTTC | CASRARDRAEQYF
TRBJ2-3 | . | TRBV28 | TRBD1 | TGTGCCAGCAGTTTAGGAGAGGGGGCGGTAAGAACAGATACGCAGTATTTT | CASSLGEGAVRTDTQYF
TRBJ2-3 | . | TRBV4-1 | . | TGCGCCAGCAGCCAAAGGGTTAGGGATACGCAGTATTTT | CASSQRVRDTQYF
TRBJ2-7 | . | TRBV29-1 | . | TGCAGCCACTTCGTAGGGGCCTACGAGCAGTACTTC | CSHFVGAYEQYF
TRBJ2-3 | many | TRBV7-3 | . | TGTGCCAGCAGCCCCGGTTGGGGGCGGAGGGGCACAGATACGCAGTATTTT | CASSPGWGRRGTDTQYF
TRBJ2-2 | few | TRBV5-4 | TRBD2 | TGTGCCAGCAGCTTGGCGCCGGGAGGGGACACCGGGGAGCTGTTTTTT | CASSLAPGGDTGELFF
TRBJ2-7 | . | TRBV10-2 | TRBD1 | TGCGCCAGCAGACCGACAGGGGGCACCGAGCAGTACTTC | CASRPTGGTEQYF
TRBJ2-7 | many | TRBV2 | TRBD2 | TGTGCCAGCAGTGAAGCCGGGAGGACCTACGAGCAGTACTTC | CASSEAGRTYEQYF
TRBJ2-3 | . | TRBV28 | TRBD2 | TGTGCCAGCAGTTTCCCAGGACTAGCGGGCGCTAGCACAGATACGCAGTATTTT | CASSFPGLAGASTDTQYF
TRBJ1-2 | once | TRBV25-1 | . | TGTGCCAGCAGTGAATGGGGGCAACGTGGCTACACCTTC | CASSEWGQRGYTF
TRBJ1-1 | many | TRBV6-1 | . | TGTGCCAGCAGTGCAGGACAAGTGAACACTGAAGCTTTCTTT | CASSAGQVNTEAFF
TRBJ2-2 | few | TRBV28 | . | TGTGCCAGCAGACGAGGACAGCGAACCGGGGAGCTGTTTTTT | CASRRGQRTGELFF
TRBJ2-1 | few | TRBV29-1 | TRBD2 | TGCAGCGTTGAGGGGGAGGGCTCCTACAATGAGCAGTTCTTC | CSVEGEGSYNEQFF
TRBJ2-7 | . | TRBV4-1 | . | TGCGCCAGCAGCCAAGAACGAGGAGAGCAGTACTTC | CASSQERGEQYF
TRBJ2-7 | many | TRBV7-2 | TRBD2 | TGTGCCAGCAGCCGAACTAGCGGGGGGACTTTGGAGCAGTACTTC | CASSRTSGGTLEQYF